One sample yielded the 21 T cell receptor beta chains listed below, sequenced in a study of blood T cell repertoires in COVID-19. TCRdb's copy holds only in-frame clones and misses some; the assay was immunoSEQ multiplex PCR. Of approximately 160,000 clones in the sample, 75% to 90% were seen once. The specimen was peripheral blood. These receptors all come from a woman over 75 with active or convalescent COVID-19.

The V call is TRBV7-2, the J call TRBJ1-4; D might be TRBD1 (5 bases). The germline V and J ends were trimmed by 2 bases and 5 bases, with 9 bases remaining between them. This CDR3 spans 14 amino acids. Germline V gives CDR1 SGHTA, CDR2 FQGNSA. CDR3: CASSLSRQNEKLFF. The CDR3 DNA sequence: TGTGCCAGCAGCTTATCGCGACAGAATGAAAAACTGTTTTTT.

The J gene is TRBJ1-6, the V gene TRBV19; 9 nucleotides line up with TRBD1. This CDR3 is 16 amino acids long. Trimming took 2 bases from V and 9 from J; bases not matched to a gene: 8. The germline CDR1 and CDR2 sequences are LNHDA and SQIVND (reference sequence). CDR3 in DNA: TGTGCCAGTAGTATACTTGGGACAGGGAAGGGTTCACCCCTCCACTTT. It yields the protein CASSILGTGKGSPLHF.

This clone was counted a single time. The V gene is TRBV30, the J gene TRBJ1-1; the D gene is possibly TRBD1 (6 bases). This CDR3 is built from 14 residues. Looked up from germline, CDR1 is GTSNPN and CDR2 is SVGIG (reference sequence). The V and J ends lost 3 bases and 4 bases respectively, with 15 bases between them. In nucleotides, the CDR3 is TGTGCCTGGAGCAGAACAGGGCGCAGCACTGAAGCTTTCTTT. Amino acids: CAWSRTGRSTEAFF. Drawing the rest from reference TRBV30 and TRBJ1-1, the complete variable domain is SQTIHQWPATLVQPVGSPLSLECTVEGTSNPNLYWYRQAAGRGLQLLFYSVGIGQISSEVPQNLSASRPQDRQFILSSKKLLLSDSGFYLCAWSRTGRSTEAFFGQGTRLTVV.

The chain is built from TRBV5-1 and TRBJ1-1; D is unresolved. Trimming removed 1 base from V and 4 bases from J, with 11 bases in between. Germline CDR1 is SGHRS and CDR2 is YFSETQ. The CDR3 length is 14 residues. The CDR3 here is CASSLTEAFTEAFF. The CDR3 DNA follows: TGCGCCAGCAGCTTGACGGAGGCGTTCACTGAAGCTTTCTTT.

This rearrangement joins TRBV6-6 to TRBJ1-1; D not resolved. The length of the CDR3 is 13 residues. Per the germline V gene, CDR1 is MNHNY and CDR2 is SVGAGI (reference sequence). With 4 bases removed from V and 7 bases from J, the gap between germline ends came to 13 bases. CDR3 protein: CASSFGDSGEAFF. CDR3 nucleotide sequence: TGTGCCAGCAGTTTCGGGGATTCCGGTGAAGCTTTCTTT.

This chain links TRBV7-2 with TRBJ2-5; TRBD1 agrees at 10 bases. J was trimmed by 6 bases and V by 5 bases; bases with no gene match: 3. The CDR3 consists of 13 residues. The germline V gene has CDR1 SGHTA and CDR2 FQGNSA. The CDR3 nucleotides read TGTGCCAGCAGCCCAGACAGGGGGCAGACCCAGTACTTC. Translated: CASSPDRGQTQYF.

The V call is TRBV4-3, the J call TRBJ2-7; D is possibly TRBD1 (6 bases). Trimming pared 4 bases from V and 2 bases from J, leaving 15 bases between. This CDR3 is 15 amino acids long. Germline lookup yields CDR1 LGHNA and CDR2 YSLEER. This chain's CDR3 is CASSLDRTTTYEQYF. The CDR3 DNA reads TGCGCCAGCAGCCTAGACAGGACAACTACCTACGAGCAGTACTTC.

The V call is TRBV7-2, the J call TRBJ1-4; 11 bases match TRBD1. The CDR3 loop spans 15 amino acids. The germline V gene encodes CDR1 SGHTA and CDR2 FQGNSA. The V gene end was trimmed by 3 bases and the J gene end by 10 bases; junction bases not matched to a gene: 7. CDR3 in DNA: TGTGCCAGCAGCTTTTCCGGGACAGGGGGGGCAAAACTGTTTTTT. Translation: CASSFSGTGGAKLFF.

The CDR3 nucleotides read TGTGCCAGTTCGCGTGGGGGAGGCTACGAGCAGTACTTC. It yields the protein CASSRGGGYEQYF. V usage is TRBV7-9 and J usage is TRBJ2-7; D perhaps matches TRBD2 (6 bases). The germline V and J ends were trimmed by 9 bases and 3 bases, with 15 bases remaining between them. In germline, CDR1 is SEHNR, CDR2 FQNEAQ (reference sequence). The CDR3 spans 13 residues.

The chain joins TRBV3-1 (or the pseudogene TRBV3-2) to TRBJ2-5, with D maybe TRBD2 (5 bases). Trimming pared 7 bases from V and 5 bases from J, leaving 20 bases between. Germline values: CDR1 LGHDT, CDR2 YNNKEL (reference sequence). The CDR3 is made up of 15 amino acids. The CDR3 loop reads CASNGGRSVQETQYF. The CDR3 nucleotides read TGTGCCAGCAACGGAGGTCGGTCGGTACAGGAGACCCAGTACTTC.

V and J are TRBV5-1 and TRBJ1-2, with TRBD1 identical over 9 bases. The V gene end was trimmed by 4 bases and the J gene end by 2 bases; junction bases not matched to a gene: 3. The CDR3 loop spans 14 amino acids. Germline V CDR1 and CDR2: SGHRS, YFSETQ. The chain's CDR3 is CASSPGQGNYGYTF. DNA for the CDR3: TGCGCCAGCAGCCCGGGACAGGGAAACTATGGCTACACCTTC.

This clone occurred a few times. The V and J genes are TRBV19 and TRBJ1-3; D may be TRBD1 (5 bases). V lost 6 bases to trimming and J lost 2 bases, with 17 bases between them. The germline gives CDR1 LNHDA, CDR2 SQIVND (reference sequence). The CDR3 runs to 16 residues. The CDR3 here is CASSISFRGTGNTIYF. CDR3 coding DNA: TGTGCCAGTAGCATTAGTTTTCGGGGGACTGGAAACACCATATATTTT.

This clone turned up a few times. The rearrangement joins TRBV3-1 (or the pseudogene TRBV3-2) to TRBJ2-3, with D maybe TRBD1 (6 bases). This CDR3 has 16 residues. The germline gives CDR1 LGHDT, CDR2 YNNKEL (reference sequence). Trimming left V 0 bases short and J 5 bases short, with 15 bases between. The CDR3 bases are TGTGCCAGCAGCCAAGATAGGGGGATACATCGAGATACGCAGTATTTT. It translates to CASSQDRGIHRDTQYF.

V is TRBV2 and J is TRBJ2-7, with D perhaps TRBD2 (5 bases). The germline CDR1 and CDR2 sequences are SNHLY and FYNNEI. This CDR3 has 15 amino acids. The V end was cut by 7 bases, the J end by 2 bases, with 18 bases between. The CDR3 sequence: CASKEDPGGAYEQYF. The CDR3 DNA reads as TGTGCCAGCAAGGAGGATCCGGGCGGAGCCTACGAGCAGTACTTC.

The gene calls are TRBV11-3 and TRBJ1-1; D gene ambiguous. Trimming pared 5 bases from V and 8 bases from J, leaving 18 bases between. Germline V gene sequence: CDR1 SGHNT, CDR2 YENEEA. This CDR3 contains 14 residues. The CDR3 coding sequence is TGTGCCAGCAGCAGATCCGCGGGGTCAGTGGAAGCTTTCTTT. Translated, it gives CASSRSAGSVEAFF.

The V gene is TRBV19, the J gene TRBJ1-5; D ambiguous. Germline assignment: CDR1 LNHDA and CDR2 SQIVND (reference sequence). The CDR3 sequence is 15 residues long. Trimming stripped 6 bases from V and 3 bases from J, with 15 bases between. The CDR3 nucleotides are TGTGCCAGTAGCCATTGGTCGGGGTACAATCAGCCCCAGCATTTT. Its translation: CASSHWSGYNQPQHF.

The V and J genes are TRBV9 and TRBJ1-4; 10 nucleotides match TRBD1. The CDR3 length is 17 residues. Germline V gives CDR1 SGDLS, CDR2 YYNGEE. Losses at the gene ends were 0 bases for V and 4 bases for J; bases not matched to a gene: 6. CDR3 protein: CASSVAHGDRGNEKLFF. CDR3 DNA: TGTGCCAGCAGCGTAGCTCATGGGGACAGGGGTAATGAAAAACTGTTTTTT.

In nucleotides, the CDR3 is TGTGCCAGCTCACCACCGGGACTCAGCAATCAGCCCCAGCATTTT. Its protein is CASSPPGLSNQPQHF. The V call is TRBV18, the J call TRBJ1-5, with D maybe TRBD1 (5 bases). V gave up 0 bases and J gave up 1 base, with 7 bases separating them. Germline V lookup: CDR1 KGHSH, CDR2 LQKENI. The CDR3 is 15 amino acids.

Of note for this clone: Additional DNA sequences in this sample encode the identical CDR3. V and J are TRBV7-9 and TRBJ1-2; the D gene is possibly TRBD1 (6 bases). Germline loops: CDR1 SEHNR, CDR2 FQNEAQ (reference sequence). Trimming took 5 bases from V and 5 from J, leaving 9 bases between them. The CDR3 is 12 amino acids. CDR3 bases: TGTGCCAGCAGCCTGGACAGATATGGCTACACCTTC. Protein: CASSLDRYGYTF.

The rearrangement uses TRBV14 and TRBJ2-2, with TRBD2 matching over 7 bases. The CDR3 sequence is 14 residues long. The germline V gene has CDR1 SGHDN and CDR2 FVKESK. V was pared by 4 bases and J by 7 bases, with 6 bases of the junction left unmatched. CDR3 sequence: CASSRQAGVGELFF. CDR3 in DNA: TGTGCCAGCAGCCGTCAGGCGGGGGTCGGGGAGCTGTTTTTT. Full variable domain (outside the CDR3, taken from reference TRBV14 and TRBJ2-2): EAGVTQFPSHSVIEKGQTVTLRCDPISGHDNLYWYRRVMGKEIKFLLHFVKESKQDESGMPNNRFLAERTGGTYSTLKVQPAELEDSGVYFCASSRQAGVGELFFGEGSRLTVL.

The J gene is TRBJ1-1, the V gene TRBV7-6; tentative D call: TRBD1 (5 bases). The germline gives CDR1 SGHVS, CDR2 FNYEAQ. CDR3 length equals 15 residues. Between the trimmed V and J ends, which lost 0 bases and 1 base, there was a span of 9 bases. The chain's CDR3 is CASSLAPQGNTEAFF. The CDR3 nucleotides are TGTGCCAGCAGCTTAGCGCCTCAGGGGAACACTGAAGCTTTCTTT.